The T cell receptor beta chain under discussion was sequenced for a study of chemoradiotherapy in HPV16-positive cancers. Repertoires were generated with immunoSEQ multiplex PCR, while TCRdb's copy carries only in-frame clones and drops some. The sample has thousands of clones, around 88% seen once. J was trimmed by 5 bases and V by 2 bases; bases with no gene match: 9. The germline gives CDR1 LNHDA, CDR2 SQIVND (reference sequence). This CDR3 comprises 16 residues. The specimen comprised blood, sampled from a patient who underwent chemoradiotherapy. V usage is TRBV19 and J usage is TRBJ2-7, with 10 bases fitting TRBD1. The sequence was collected from a human donor with HPV-associated anogenital cancer. DNA of the CDR3: TGTGCCAGTAGTATAAGCGGGACAGGGGAGCTCAACGAGCAGTACTTC. The encoded protein is CASSISGTGELNEQYF.